This entry lists 9 T cell receptor beta chains sequenced from one sample in a study of T-cell reconstitution after alpha-beta-depleted transplantation in children (dated by TCRdb to about 2016). Libraries were made using PCR. The sequencer was an Illumina HiSeq 2500. Molecular barcoding was employed in the preparation of TCR libraries, with unique molecular identifiers being used to normalize TCRbeta repertoire quantification. TCRdb's own reprocessing of the public reads used fastp at Q25 and MiXCR and kept productive beta chains. CDR3 protein sequences are deduplicated, and each keeps its most common genes and DNA. This sample comprises a few hundred thousand distinct CDR3 sequences, 9.7% of them detected only once. Approximately 5% of the sample belongs to the ten largest clones. The specimen was PBMCs from the stem cell graft donor, collected from the stem cell graft. These TCRs come from a human donor who donated a stem cell graft to a child with SCID.

Ten or more counts support this clonotype. V gene TRBV3-2 combines with J gene TRBJ2-1; the D segment call TRBD2 is taken from the table without a DNA check. TRBV3-2 counts as a pseudogene. This CDR3 has 18 residues. This CDR3 reads CASRNFPSGGDGYNEQFF. In nucleotides, the CDR3 is TGTGCCAGCAGAAATTTTCCATCGGGGGGGGACGGTTACAATGAGCAGTTCTTC.

The J gene is TRBJ1-3, the V gene TRBV12-3 or TRBV12-4; a possible D gene is TRBD1 (5 bases). Trimming took 6 bases from V and 5 from J, leaving 11 bases between them. The CDR3 has 13 residues. The CDR3 region has the DNA TGTGCCAGCAGCCCGCCGGACAGAAACACCATATATTTT. This translates into CASSPPDRNTIYF.

This clonotype has a count of ten or more. V is TRBV5-4 and J is TRBJ1-3; 8 bases agree with TRBD1. This CDR3 contains 17 residues. V gave up 4 bases and J gave up 0 bases; unmatched junction bases: 9. The germline CDR1 and CDR2 sequences are SGHNT and YYREEE (reference sequence). CDR3: CASSARQGTNSGNTIYF. For the CDR3, the DNA is TGTGCCAGCAGCGCTAGACAGGGGACCAACTCTGGAAACACCATATATTTT.

This clonotype was seen only a few times. A much larger clone differs by one base, so this may be a read error. The V gene is TRBV7-2, the J gene TRBJ1-2, with a possible D match to TRBD1 (6 bases). Germline CDR1 reads SGHTA; CDR2 reads FQGNSA. This CDR3 is 13 amino acids long. The CDR3 coding sequence is TGTGCCAGCGGACAGACTGTTAACTATGGCTACCCCTTC. Translation gives CASGQTVNYGYPF.

This clonotype was seen at least ten times. The chain joins TRBV5-6 to TRBJ2-5, with TRBD2 as a possible D gene (6 bases). V was cut by 1 base and J by 1 base, with 11 bases left in between. The CDR3 length is 15 residues. Germline V gene data show CDR1 as SGHDT and CDR2 as YYEEEE. Here the CDR3 DNA reads TGTGCCAGCAGCTTGTCCGGGAGATTCCAAGAGACCCAGTACTTC. Translating it yields CASSLSGRFQETQYF.

This clonotype was observed many times. The V call is TRBV28, the J call TRBJ2-7; D is uncertain. V lost 6 bases and J 8 bases, leaving 11 bases between the germline ends. This CDR3 is built from 11 residues. The germline gives CDR1 MDHEN, CDR2 SYDVKM. The CDR3 protein is CASSLEFKQYF. The CDR3 region has the DNA TGTGCCAGCAGCCTTGAATTTAAGCAGTACTTC.

This clonotype appeared a few times. The CDR3 DNA sequence: TGCGCCAGCAGCTGGGGACAGGGGGCTTCTGAAGCTTTCTTT. It is translated as CASSWGQGASEAFF. V is TRBV5-1 and J is TRBJ1-1, with 12 bases identical to TRBD1. CDR1 and CDR2 (germline): SGHRS, YFSETQ. The CDR3 consists of 14 residues. Germline trimming cut 3 bases from V and 6 bases from J; bases unmatched to any gene: 3.

This clonotype occurred many times. The CDR3 nucleotides read TGTGCCAGCAGCTTAAAGGGCCGGGGTAAGGGCTACGAGCAGTACTTC. As protein: CASSLKGRGKGYEQYF. The gene calls are TRBV7-9 and TRBJ2-7; a possible D gene is TRBD2 (5 bases). Per the germline V gene, CDR1 is SEHNR and CDR2 is FQNEAQ (reference sequence). Trimming stripped 2 bases from V and 3 bases from J, with 17 bases between. There are 16 residues in the CDR3.

With regard to this clonotype: Sequence at one end of the junction differs from germline and may be a read error. The chain couples TRBV23-1 to TRBJ2-7, with D hard to call. TRBV23-1 is flagged as an ORF with uncertain function. CDR3 size: 16 residues. DNA of the CDR3: TGCGCCAGCAGGCAATCGAGGCCTCGCCTTAGATACGAGCAGTACTTC. Its protein is CASRQSRPRLRYEQYF.